The TCR beta chain described here comes from a study of cytomegalovirus exposure and HLA in healthy donors. Study-wide points: Altogether, about 160 TCR beta chains were recorded as cytomegalovirus-associated. A few chains tied to CMV proved CMV antigen-specific in vitro. In a later analysis, first-cohort TCR clusters were found to tend to co-occur in the 100 to 150 validation repertoires. Cytomegalovirus status was reportedly diagnosed by the classifier with high specificity and sensitivity.

A single count supports this clone. What it binds is not known. Here immunoSEQ multiplex PCR was the method, and the copy in TCRdb shows in-frame clones only, minus some. The sample yields 150,000 to 200,000 clones, around 90% seen once. Germline assignment: CDR1 SGHNT and CDR2 YYREEE (reference sequence). This CDR3 contains 13 residues. V was clipped by 4 bases and J by 2 bases; unmatched bases: 3. This receptor was obtained from a woman aged 18-29 years in good health and CMV-seropositive. The chain carries TRBV5-4 and TRBJ2-7, with 7 nucleotides matching TRBD2. Sequencing input: PBMCs. CDR3 in DNA: TGTGCCAGCAGCCAGGGACTAACCTACGAGCAGTACTTC. It codes for CASSQGLTYEQYF.